A single sample is the source of the 12 T cell receptor beta chains below, sequenced in a study of human T cells and chemical hapten exposure. The time point denotes: pre-sensitization, week 0. Indicated treatment: therapeutic diphenylcyclopropenone sensitization with weekly scalp DPC. TCRdb reanalysed the RACE reads using MiXCR and keeps one entry per CDR3 protein. The sample shows around 56,000 distinct CDR3 sequences, roughly 10% of them seen only once. The sequenced sample was whole blood, obtained in connection with sensitization to the hapten diphenylcyclopropenone (DPC). The receptors stem from a man in his forties with alopecia areata. Some clones in this sample may be carry-over from other donors' samples.

This clonotype was observed a few times. The rearrangement links TRBV11-1 to TRBJ2-7; maybe TRBD1 (9 bases). Trimming took off 5 bases at V and 5 bases at J, with 19 bases between the two ends. This CDR3 contains 15 residues. Germline V gene sequence: CDR1 SGHAT, CDR2 FQDESV (reference sequence). CDR3 DNA: TGTGCCAGCAGCCCGGGGGGGACAGGGAGCCACGAGCAGTACTTC. Translation gives CASSPGGTGSHEQYF.

This clonotype was observed a handful of times. The V and J genes are TRBV7-9 and TRBJ1-3; maybe TRBD1 (5 bases). Trimming removed 4 bases at V and 0 bases at J, with 10 bases between. CDR1 and CDR2 (germline): SEHNR, FQNEAQ (reference sequence). There are 15 residues in the CDR3. CDR3 sequence: CASSSGPTSGNTIYF. The DNA for the CDR3 is TGTGCCAGCAGCTCGGGACCGACCTCTGGAAACACCATATATTTT.

This chain links TRBV6-2 or TRBV6-3 with TRBJ2-2; D may be TRBD2 (6 bases). Trimming took 2 bases from V and 1 from J, leaving 8 bases between them. Germline CDR1 and CDR2: MNHEY and SVGEGT. CDR3 length: 15 amino acids. The CDR3 spells CASSYGGENTGELFF. The CDR3 DNA follows: TGTGCCAGCAGTTACGGAGGGGAGAACACCGGGGAGCTGTTTTTT.

This clonotype has a handful of counts. J is TRBJ2-3 and V is TRBV2, with 9 positions matching TRBD1. Germline values: CDR1 SNHLY, CDR2 FYNNEI. The CDR3 length is 15 residues. J lost 4 bases, V lost 7 bases, and 9 bases had no gene match. In DNA form, the CDR3 reads TGTGCCAGCACCCCGACAGGGGGGCAATCAGATACGCAGTATTTT. This sequence encodes CASTPTGGQSDTQYF.

This clonotype was counted only a few times. The chain is built from TRBV6-2 or TRBV6-3 and TRBJ2-2; D is ambiguous. The CDR3 covers 15 residues. Germline V gives CDR1 MNHEY, CDR2 SVGEGT. Deletions cut 5 bases from V and 0 bases from J, with 10 bases between. CDR3 residues: CASSRTDPNTGELFF. The CDR3 DNA is TGTGCCAGCAGTCGGACGGATCCGAACACCGGGGAGCTGTTTTTT.

The sample holds a few counts of this clonotype. The chain couples TRBV25-1 to TRBJ2-7; D is possibly TRBD1 (6 bases). Deletions cut 3 bases from V and 2 bases from J, with 11 bases between. This CDR3 contains 14 residues. Germline values: CDR1 MGHDK, CDR2 SYGVNS. The CDR3 loop is CASSDLTGTYEQYF. The DNA for the CDR3 is TGTGCCAGCAGTGACCTGACAGGCACCTACGAGCAGTACTTC.

This clonotype turned up a few times. The genes are TRBV9 and TRBJ1-4; 8 bases match TRBD1. This CDR3 has 15 residues. Unmatched junction bases numbered 6, after V lost 4 bases and J lost 4 bases. Germline V gene lookup returns CDR1 SGDLS and CDR2 YYNGEE. This chain's CDR3 is CASSRGDRINEKLFF. The CDR3, as DNA: TGTGCCAGCAGCCGCGGGGACAGGATTAATGAAAAACTGTTTTTT. The variable domain in full, with the rest retrieved from reference TRBV9 and TRBJ1-4, is DSGVTQTPKHLITATGQRVTLRCSPRSGDLSVYWYQQSLDQGLQFLIQYYNGEERAKGNILERFSAQQFPDLHSELNLSSLELGDSALYFCASSRGDRINEKLFFGSGTQLSVL.

The genes are TRBV5-4 and TRBJ1-4; D unclear. Germline CDR1 SGHNT, CDR2 YYREEE (reference sequence). V was trimmed by 0 bases and J by 4 bases, leaving 7 bases between them. The CDR3 length is 14 residues. As DNA, the CDR3 is TGTGCCAGCAGCTTGGACTTACTTAATGAAAAACTGTTTTTT. The encoded protein is CASSLDLLNEKLFF. The entire variable domain, with the rest obtained from reference TRBV5-4 and TRBJ1-4, is as follows: ETGVTQSPTHLIKTRGQQVTLRCSSQSGHNTVSWYQQALGQGPQFIFQYYREEENGRGNFPPRFSGLQFPNYSSELNVNALELDDSALYLCASSLDLLNEKLFFGSGTQLSVL.

This clonotype was counted only a few times. V is TRBV3-1 and J is TRBJ2-3; D is perhaps TRBD1 or TRBD2 (5 bases each). The CDR3 length is 16 residues. Germline CDR1 and CDR2: LGHDT and YNNKEL (reference sequence). The germline V and J ends were trimmed by 4 bases and 3 bases, with 17 bases remaining between them. CDR3 in amino acids: CASSPHGARVTDTQYF. The CDR3 DNA sequence: TGTGCCAGCAGCCCCCATGGGGCGAGGGTGACAGATACGCAGTATTTT.

This clonotype was picked up many times. The chain joins TRBV11-2 to TRBJ2-4, with a weak D call TRBD2 (6 bases). Germline V lookup: CDR1 SGHAT, CDR2 FQNNGV. This CDR3 has 12 amino acids. Trimming left V 0 bases short and J 16 bases short, with 13 bases between. The CDR3 is CASSLDPGGPYF. The CDR3 DNA reads TGTGCCAGCAGCTTAGATCCCGGGGGTCCCTACTTC.

V is TRBV6-2 or TRBV6-3 and J is TRBJ2-7; D uncertain. CDR3 length equals 16 residues. With 4 bases removed from V and 0 bases from J, the gap between germline ends came to 16 bases. Germline V gene lookup returns CDR1 MNHEY and CDR2 SVGEGT. In DNA, the CDR3 is TGTGCCAGCAGTTCTAGACTTCCGATGAGCTCCTACGAGCAGTACTTC. Residues: CASSSRLPMSSYEQYF.

The chain is built from TRBV28 and TRBJ2-1, with 7 positions matching TRBD2. The CDR3 totals 16 residues. V dropped 5 bases and J dropped 2; count of bases not matched to a gene: 9. Germline CDR1 and CDR2: MDHEN and SYDVKM. The CDR3 nucleotides are TGTGCCAGCAGTAGGACTAGTAGCGTACCCTACAATGAGCAGTTCTTC. Protein: CASSRTSSVPYNEQFF. Combining the CDR3 with reference TRBV28 and TRBJ2-1 gives the whole variable domain DVKVTQSSRYLVKRTGEKVFLECVQDMDHENMFWYRQDPGLGLRLIYFSYDVKMKEKGDIPEGYSVSREKKERFSLILESASTNQTSMYLCASSRTSSVPYNEQFFGPGTRLTVL.